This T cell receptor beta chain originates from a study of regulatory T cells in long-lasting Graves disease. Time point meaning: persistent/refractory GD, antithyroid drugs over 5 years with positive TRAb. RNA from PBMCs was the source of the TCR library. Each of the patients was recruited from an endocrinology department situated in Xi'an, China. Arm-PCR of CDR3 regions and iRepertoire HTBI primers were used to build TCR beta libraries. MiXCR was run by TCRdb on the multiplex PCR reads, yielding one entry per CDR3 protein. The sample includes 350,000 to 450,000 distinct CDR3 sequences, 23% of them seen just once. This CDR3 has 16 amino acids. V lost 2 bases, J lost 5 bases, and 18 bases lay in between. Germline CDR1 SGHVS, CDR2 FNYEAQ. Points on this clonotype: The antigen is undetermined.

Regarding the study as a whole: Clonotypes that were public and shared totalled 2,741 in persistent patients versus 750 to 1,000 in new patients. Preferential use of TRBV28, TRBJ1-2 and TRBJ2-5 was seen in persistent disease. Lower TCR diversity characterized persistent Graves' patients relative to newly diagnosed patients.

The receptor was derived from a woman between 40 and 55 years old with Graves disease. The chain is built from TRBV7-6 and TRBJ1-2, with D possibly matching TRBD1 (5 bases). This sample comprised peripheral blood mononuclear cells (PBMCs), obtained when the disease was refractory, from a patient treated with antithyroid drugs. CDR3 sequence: CASSLWDGIRVYGYTF. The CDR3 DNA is TGTGCCAGCAGCTTATGGGACGGAATTAGAGTTTATGGCTACACCTTC.